The present T cell receptor (beta chain) was sequenced within a study of blood T cell repertoires in COVID-19. Overall study context: Acute-phase and convalescent COVID-19 samples originated in the United States, Italy and Spain. The analysed material was cDNA or gDNA that came from T cells, B-cell-depleted T cells, or PBMCs.

In the study's own analysis: Amplification with reference gene primers provided the estimates of nucleated cell counts. TCRdb's copy holds only in-frame clones and misses some; the assay was immunoSEQ multiplex PCR. That table furnishes V, J and clone size, whereas the DNA furnished D and trimming. The table has roughly 280,000 clones, around 90% seen once; the top ten hold roughly 2.3%. There are 16 residues in the CDR3. Germline lookup yields CDR1 SGHAT and CDR2 FQNNGV. V lost 5 bases and J lost 0, with 15 bases in between. The chain uses TRBV11-2 and TRBJ2-3, with D possibly TRBD2 on 7 matching bases. Sequencing was carried out using peripheral blood. The source is a man aged 50 to 60 with acute or convalescent COVID-19. CDR3 sequence: CASSGGALLSTDTQYF. The CDR3 DNA sequence: TGTGCCAGCAGCGGGGGGGCCCTACTAAGCACAGATACGCAGTATTTT.